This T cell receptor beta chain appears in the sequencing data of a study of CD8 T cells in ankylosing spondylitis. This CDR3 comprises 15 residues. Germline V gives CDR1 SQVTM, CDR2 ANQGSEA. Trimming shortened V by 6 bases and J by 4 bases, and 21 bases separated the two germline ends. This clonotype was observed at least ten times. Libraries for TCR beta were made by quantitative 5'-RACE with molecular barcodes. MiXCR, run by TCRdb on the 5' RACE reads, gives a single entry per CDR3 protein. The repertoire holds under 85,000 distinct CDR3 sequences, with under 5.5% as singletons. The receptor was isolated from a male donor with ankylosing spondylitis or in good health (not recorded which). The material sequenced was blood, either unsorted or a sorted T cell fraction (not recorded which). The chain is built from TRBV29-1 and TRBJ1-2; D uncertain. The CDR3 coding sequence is TGCAGCGTAGCCGTCGCCCAAGAAGGTCTCTATGGCTACACCTTC. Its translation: CSVAVAQEGLYGYTF.